This T cell receptor (beta chain) was documented in a study of blood T cell repertoires in COVID-19. TCRdb keeps only in-frame clones here, not all; method: immunoSEQ multiplex PCR. The sample has about 480,000 clones; 85% to 90% are singletons. Losses at the gene ends were 6 bases for V and 3 bases for J; bases not matched to a gene: 7. CDR3 length: 15 amino acids. CDR1 and CDR2 (germline): SNHLY, FYNNEI. This clonotype was sampled from a woman in her thirties or forties who had recovered from COVID-19. The chain is built from TRBV2 and TRBJ2-5, with 10 bases lining up with TRBD1. Sequencing used PBMCs or T cells enriched from blood (not recorded which). This CDR3 reads CASRRDRGGKETQYF. The CDR3 DNA sequence: TGTGCCAGCAGAAGGGACAGGGGCGGGAAAGAGACCCAGTACTTC.